This TCR beta chain emerged from a study of cytomegalovirus exposure and HLA in healthy donors. V lost 6 bases and J lost 9; bases outside the gene matches: 14. This CDR3 is built from 16 residues. Germline V gene lookup returns CDR1 MDHEN and CDR2 SYDVKM. A multiplex PCR was run with 60 Vbeta primers and 13 Jbeta primers. TCRdb's copy holds only in-frame clones and misses some; the assay was immunoSEQ multiplex PCR. Of roughly 150,000 clones in the sample, roughly 70% were seen once. This clone was detected a few times. Its antigen remains unidentified. Broader study findings: Most TCR sequences showed up rarely, but some public TCRs showed up in many donors.

Input material: PBMCs. The TCR comes from a man aged 25 to 45 in good health and CMV-seronegative. The gene calls are TRBV28 and TRBJ2-1; 10 nucleotides match TRBD1. The DNA for the CDR3 is TGTGCCAGCAGCTGGCGACAGGGGGCTGGTCTGACTGAGCAGTTCTTC. It translates to CASSWRQGAGLTEQFF.